This is a list of T cell receptor beta chains from one sample in a study of beta chain features in type 1 diabetes. TCRdb's table, derived via immunoSEQ multiplex PCR, lists solely in-frame clones and lacks some. The table records about 650,000 clones, roughly 12% of them present only once. Specimen: naive CD4+ T cells from blood. These receptors originate from a man younger than 40 with type 1 diabetes. Each CDR3 is given with its conserved first and last residue. The D gene is left open where the match is weak. A clone size is listed for some rows: how often the clone was seen (once, few, many), or a class if it is expanded.

cdr3_aa: CASSPRAPYNEQFF; cdr3_nt: TGTGCCAGCTCACCACGAGCCCCTTACAATGAGCAGTTCTTC; clone_size: few; v_call: TRBV18; cdr3_length: 14; d_call: -; j_call: TRBJ2-1
cdr3_aa: CASSPSGINQPQHF; cdr3_nt: TGTGCCAGCTCACCATCAGGAATCAATCAGCCCCAGCATTTT; clone_size: -; v_call: TRBV18; cdr3_length: 14; d_call: -; j_call: TRBJ1-5
cdr3_aa: CASSGQLYGYTF; cdr3_nt: TGTGCCAGCAGCGGACAGCTCTATGGCTACACCTTC; clone_size: -; v_call: TRBV25-1; cdr3_length: 12; d_call: -; j_call: TRBJ1-2
cdr3_aa: CASSYDPGVNSPLHF; cdr3_nt: TGTGCCAGCAGTTACGACCCAGGTGTGAATTCACCCCTCCACTTT; clone_size: few; v_call: TRBV6-5; cdr3_length: 15; d_call: -; j_call: TRBJ1-6
cdr3_aa: CASSFGHTKNIQYF; cdr3_nt: TGTGCCAGCAGCTTTGGTCATACCAAAAACATTCAGTACTTC; clone_size: few; v_call: TRBV5-6; cdr3_length: 14; d_call: -; j_call: TRBJ2-4
cdr3_aa: CASSPGPLQGSYNEQFF; cdr3_nt: TGTGCCAGCAGCCCCGGCCCGCTCCAGGGCTCCTACAATGAGCAGTTCTTC; clone_size: -; v_call: TRBV7-2; cdr3_length: 17; d_call: -; j_call: TRBJ2-1
cdr3_aa: CASSLPTDRFEQYF; cdr3_nt: TGTGCCAGCAGTTTGCCAACGGACAGGTTCGAGCAGTACTTC; clone_size: -; v_call: TRBV28; cdr3_length: 14; d_call: TRBD1; j_call: TRBJ2-7
cdr3_aa: CASSSDRARGEQYF; cdr3_nt: TGCGCCAGCAGCTCGGACAGGGCCCGGGGAGAGCAGTACTTC; clone_size: few; v_call: TRBV5-1; cdr3_length: 14; d_call: TRBD1; j_call: TRBJ2-7
cdr3_aa: CASSPPTQAAQYF; cdr3_nt: TGTGCCAGCAGCCCGCCGACCCAGGCGGCCCAGTACTTC; clone_size: -; v_call: TRBV7-2; cdr3_length: 13; d_call: -; j_call: TRBJ2-5
cdr3_aa: CATSRALGGQETQYF; cdr3_nt: TGTGCCACCAGCAGAGCCTTAGGGGGGCAAGAGACCCAGTACTTC; clone_size: few; v_call: TRBV15; cdr3_length: 15; d_call: -; j_call: TRBJ2-5
cdr3_aa: CASSVRAGWETQYF; cdr3_nt: TGTGCCAGCAGCGTAAGAGCAGGGTGGGAGACCCAGTACTTC; clone_size: -; v_call: TRBV9; cdr3_length: 14; d_call: -; j_call: TRBJ2-5
cdr3_aa: CASSLSPIPYEQYF; cdr3_nt: TGTGCCAGCAGCTTATCGCCAATCCCCTACGAGCAGTACTTC; clone_size: -; v_call: TRBV11-3; cdr3_length: 14; d_call: -; j_call: TRBJ2-7
cdr3_aa: CASSSIAASTDTQYF; cdr3_nt: TGTGCCAGCAGTTCTATAGCGGCTTCCACAGATACGCAGTATTTT; clone_size: few; v_call: TRBV7-3; cdr3_length: 15; d_call: -; j_call: TRBJ2-3
cdr3_aa: CASSLQTGNTEAFF; cdr3_nt: TGTGCCAGCAGCCTACAGACGGGGAACACTGAAGCTTTCTTT; clone_size: -; v_call: TRBV7-2; cdr3_length: 14; d_call: -; j_call: TRBJ1-1
cdr3_aa: CASSLGPGNEQFF; cdr3_nt: TGTGCCAGCAGCTTAGGGCCGGGGAATGAGCAGTTCTTC; clone_size: few; v_call: TRBV11-2; cdr3_length: 13; d_call: -; j_call: TRBJ2-1
cdr3_aa: CAISDSSYEQYF; cdr3_nt: TGTGCCATCTCGGACAGCTCCTACGAGCAGTACTTC; clone_size: few; v_call: TRBV10-3; cdr3_length: 12; d_call: -; j_call: TRBJ2-7
cdr3_aa: CASSQTGVRGYTF; cdr3_nt: TGTGCCAGCAGCCAAACAGGGGTGAGAGGCTACACCTTC; clone_size: once; v_call: TRBV28; cdr3_length: 13; d_call: TRBD1; j_call: TRBJ1-2
cdr3_aa: CASSLQGGPYGYTF; cdr3_nt: TGTGCCAGCAGCTTACAGGGGGGGCCCTATGGCTACACCTTC; clone_size: few; v_call: TRBV7-2; cdr3_length: 14; d_call: TRBD1; j_call: TRBJ1-2
cdr3_aa: CASMGITNTGELFF; cdr3_nt: TGTGCCAGCATGGGAATAACGAACACCGGGGAGCTGTTTTTT; clone_size: -; v_call: TRBV7-8; cdr3_length: 14; d_call: -; j_call: TRBJ2-2
cdr3_aa: CASSPRGGGFVQPQHF; cdr3_nt: TGCGCCAGCAGCCCCCGAGGAGGGGGCTTCGTACAGCCCCAGCATTTT; clone_size: few; v_call: TRBV5-1; cdr3_length: 16; d_call: TRBD1; j_call: TRBJ1-5
cdr3_aa: CASSLGAAQRSEKLFF; cdr3_nt: TGTGCCAGCAGCTTAGGGGCGGCCCAAAGGTCCGAAAAACTGTTTTTT; clone_size: few; v_call: TRBV7-8; cdr3_length: 16; d_call: -; j_call: TRBJ1-4
cdr3_aa: CAGTQGAGYTF; cdr3_nt: TGTGCCGGAACCCAGGGAGCTGGCTACACCTTC; clone_size: few; v_call: TRBV30; cdr3_length: 11; d_call: -; j_call: TRBJ1-2
cdr3_aa: CASVSGTSSYNEQFF; cdr3_nt: TGTGCCAGCGTTTCGGGCACAAGCTCCTACAATGAGCAGTTCTTC; clone_size: -; v_call: TRBV2; cdr3_length: 15; d_call: -; j_call: TRBJ2-1
cdr3_aa: CASTPSGEHTEAFF; cdr3_nt: TGTGCCAGCACCCCCTCAGGGGAGCACACTGAAGCTTTCTTT; clone_size: few; v_call: TRBV7-9; cdr3_length: 14; d_call: -; j_call: TRBJ1-1
cdr3_aa: CAWSRRGPSGNTIYF; cdr3_nt: TGTGCCTGGAGCCGCAGGGGCCCCTCTGGAAACACCATATATTTT; clone_size: few; v_call: TRBV30; cdr3_length: 15; d_call: -; j_call: TRBJ1-3
cdr3_aa: CASSSGTTVRGYTF; cdr3_nt: TGTGCCAGCAGCTCGGGGACCACAGTGCGGGGCTACACCTTC; clone_size: -; v_call: TRBV7-9; cdr3_length: 14; d_call: -; j_call: TRBJ1-2